The source of this T cell receptor beta chain is a study of blood T cell repertoires in COVID-19 (dated by TCRdb to the early 2020s). Broadly, across the study: Collaborator samples came from the United States, Italy and Spain and covered acute and convalescent phases of COVID-19. The prospective study material was composed of cDNA or gDNA derived from T cells, B-cell-depleted T cells, or PBMCs. Subjects who had been exposed to COVID-19, were actively infected with it, or had recovered from it provided the deeply sampled blood TCRbeta repertoires that made up the dataset. The repertoires were released in a freely available public database meant as a resource for research on the immune response to SARS-CoV-2. Samples were obtained from the ongoing ImmuneRACE study (first 160 participants) and from about 1,300 subjects provided by 6 global collaborators. The sample metadata nearly always contained a de-identified subject ID, COVID-19 status, age in years and sex. Where available, HLA class I and class II types were taken from metadata supplied by the sample provider and were not determined by assay-based typing.

Worth noting for this clone: Its antigen is currently not known. The record has no base qualities; no much larger clone is one base away.

TCRbeta CDR3 regions were amplified from genomic DNA by means of the immunoSEQ Assay, a bias-controlled multiplex PCR. As for how the authors treated the data: The number of nucleated cells in each sample was estimated from the amplification of reference gene primers within the assay. To quantify the absolute abundance of each unique TCRbeta CDR3 rearrangement, sequence reads were collapsed and filtered. For each sample, productive Simpson clonality was calculated as the square root of Simpson's diversity index across productive rearrangements. What TCRdb holds here is the immuneACCESS table cut down to in-frame rearrangements. Part of the clones is not present; checked against another copy, under half of the missing clones reflect an unresolved V gene, and the others are unexplained. V, J and clone size were drawn from that table, and D and trimming were deduced from the DNA. The sample data list about 130,000 clones, and about 86% of these were observed just once. The ten largest clones add up to around 2.3% of the sample.

Participants in the prospective study were aged roughly 18 to 100 years, lived in 20 to 30 United States geographic areas, and enrolled through a virtual design. In the prospective study, cohorts were assigned on the basis of participant-reported clinical history obtained from a screening survey and a study questionnaire. For ImmuneRACE Cohort 3, a participant was defined as recovered based on two consecutive negative NP/OP PCR tests, clearance by a healthcare professional, or resolution of symptoms. In the prospective study, whole blood, serum and a nasopharyngeal or oropharyngeal swab were collected from each participant by mobile phlebotomists. Participants in the prospective study had the option to provide additional blood draws and questionnaires over a roughly 2-month period. Before DNA extraction, prospective study blood samples were shipped either frozen or at room temperature. CDR1 and CDR2, per the germline V gene, are SGHRS and YFSETQ. Germline trimming amounts to 4 bases on V and 5 bases on J, with 8 as the count of junction bases outside the gene matches. The CDR3 has 14 amino acids, counting the end cysteine and phenylalanine. The sequence is cut down to CDR3 DNA, 42 bases in frame from base 1.

Beyond this particular receptor, the publication reports: The amount of clinical and demographic metadata varied by source and participant and was provided uncurated.

This receptor chain uses TRBV5-1 and TRBJ1-2; TRBD1 matches 7 bases in the middle. The sequence derives from a woman between 50 and 59 years old who had recovered from COVID-19. Sequencing input: PBMCs or T cells enriched from blood (not recorded which). The DNA sequence follows: TGCGCCAGCAGCGGCGACAGGGCCGTTTATGGCTACACCTTC. This sequence encodes CASSGDRAVYGYTF.